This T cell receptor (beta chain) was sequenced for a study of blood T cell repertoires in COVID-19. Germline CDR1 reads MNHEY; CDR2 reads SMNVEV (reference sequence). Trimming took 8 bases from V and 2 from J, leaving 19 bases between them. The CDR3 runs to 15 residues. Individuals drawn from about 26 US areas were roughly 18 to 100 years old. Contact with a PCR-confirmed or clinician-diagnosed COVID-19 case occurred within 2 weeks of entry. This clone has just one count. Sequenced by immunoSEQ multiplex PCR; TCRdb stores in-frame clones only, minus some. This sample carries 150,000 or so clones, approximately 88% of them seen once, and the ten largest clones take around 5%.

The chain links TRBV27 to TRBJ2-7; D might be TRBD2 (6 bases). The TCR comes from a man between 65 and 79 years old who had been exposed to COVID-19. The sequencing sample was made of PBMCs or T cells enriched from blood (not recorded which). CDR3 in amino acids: CASRQLPSAPYEQYF. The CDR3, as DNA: TGTGCCAGCCGCCAGCTCCCTAGCGCTCCCTACGAGCAGTACTTC.